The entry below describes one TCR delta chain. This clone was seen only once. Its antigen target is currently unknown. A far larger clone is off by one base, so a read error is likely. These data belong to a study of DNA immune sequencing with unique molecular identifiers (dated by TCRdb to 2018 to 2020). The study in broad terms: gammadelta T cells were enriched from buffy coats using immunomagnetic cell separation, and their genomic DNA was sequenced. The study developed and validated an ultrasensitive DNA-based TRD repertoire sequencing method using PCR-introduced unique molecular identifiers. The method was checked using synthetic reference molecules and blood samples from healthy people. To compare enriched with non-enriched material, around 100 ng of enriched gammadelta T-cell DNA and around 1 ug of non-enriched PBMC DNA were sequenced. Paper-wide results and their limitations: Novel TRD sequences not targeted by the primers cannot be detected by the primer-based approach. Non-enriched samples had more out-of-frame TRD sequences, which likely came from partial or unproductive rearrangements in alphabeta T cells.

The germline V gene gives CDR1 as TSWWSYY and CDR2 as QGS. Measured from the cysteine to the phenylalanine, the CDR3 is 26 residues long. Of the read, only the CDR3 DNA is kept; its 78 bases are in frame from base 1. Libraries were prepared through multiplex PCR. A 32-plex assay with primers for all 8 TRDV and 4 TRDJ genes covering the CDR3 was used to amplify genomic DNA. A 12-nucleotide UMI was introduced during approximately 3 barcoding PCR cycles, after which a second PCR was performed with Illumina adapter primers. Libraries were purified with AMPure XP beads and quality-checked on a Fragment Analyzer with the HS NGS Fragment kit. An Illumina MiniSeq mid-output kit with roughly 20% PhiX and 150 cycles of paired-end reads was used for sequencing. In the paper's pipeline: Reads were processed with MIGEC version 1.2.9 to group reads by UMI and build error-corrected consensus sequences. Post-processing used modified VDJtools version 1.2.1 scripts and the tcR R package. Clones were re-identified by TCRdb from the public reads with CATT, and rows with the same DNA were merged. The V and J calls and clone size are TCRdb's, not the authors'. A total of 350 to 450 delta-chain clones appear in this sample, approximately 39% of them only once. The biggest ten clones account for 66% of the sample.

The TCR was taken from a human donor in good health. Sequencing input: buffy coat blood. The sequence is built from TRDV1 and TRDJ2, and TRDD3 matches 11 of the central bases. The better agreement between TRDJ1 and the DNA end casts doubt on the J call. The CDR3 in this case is CALGESAPYHPPHWGIRGIPLDKLIF. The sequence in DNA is TGTGCTCTTGGGGAATCGGCCCCCTACCACCCCCCTCATTGGGGGATACGCGGCATACCTCTCGATAAACTCATCTTT.